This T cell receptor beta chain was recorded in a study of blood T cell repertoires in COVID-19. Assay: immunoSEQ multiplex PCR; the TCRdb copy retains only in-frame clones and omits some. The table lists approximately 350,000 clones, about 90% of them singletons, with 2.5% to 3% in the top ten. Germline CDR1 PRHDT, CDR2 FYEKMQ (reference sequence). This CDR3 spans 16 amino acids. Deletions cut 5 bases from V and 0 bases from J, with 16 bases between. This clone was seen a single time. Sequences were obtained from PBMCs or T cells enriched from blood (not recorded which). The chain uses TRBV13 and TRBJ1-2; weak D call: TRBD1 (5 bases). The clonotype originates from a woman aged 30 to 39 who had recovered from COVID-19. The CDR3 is CASSPLGGEANYGYTF. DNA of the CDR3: TGTGCCAGCAGCCCCCTGGGGGGGGAAGCTAACTATGGCTACACCTTC.